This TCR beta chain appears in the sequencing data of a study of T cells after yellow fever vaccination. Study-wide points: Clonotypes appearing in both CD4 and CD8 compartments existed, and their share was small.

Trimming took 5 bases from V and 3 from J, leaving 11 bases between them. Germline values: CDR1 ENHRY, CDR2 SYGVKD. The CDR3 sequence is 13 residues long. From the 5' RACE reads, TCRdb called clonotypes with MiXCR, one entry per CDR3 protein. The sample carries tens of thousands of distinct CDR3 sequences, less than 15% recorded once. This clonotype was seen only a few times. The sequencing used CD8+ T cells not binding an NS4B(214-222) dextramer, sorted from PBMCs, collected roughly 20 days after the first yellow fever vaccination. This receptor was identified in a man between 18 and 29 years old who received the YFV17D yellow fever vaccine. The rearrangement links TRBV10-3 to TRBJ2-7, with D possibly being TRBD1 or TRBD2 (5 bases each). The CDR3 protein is CAISSGTVYEQYF. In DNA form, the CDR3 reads TGTGCCATCAGTTCCGGGACGGTCTACGAGCAGTACTTC.